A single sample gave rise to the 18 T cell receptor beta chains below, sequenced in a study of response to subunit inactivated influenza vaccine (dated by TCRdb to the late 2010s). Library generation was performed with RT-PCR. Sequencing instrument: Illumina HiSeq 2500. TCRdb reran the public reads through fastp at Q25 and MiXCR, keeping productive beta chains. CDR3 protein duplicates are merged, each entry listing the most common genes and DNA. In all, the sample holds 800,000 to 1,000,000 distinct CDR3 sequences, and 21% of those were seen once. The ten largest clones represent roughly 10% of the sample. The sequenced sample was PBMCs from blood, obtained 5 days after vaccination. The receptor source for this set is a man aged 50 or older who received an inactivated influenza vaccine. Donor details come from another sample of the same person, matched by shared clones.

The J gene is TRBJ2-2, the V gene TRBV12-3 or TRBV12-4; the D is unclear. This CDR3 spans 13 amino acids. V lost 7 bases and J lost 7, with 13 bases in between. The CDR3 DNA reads TGTGCCAGCAATCTAGGCCCTTTCGGGGAGCTGTTTTTT. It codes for CASNLGPFGELFF.

DNA of the CDR3: TGTGCCATCAGTGAGGAGCGGGGGCGATCGGAGACCCAGTACTTC. Its protein is CAISEERGRSETQYF. The chain uses TRBV10-3 and TRBJ2-5; 8 nucleotides line up with TRBD2. V was clipped by 2 bases and J by 5 bases; unmatched bases: 7. Germline lookup yields CDR1 ENHRY and CDR2 SYGVKD. This CDR3 has 15 amino acids.

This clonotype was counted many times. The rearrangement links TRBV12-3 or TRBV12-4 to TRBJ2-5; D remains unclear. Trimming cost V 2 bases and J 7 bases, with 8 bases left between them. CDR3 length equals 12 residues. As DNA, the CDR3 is TGTGCCAGCAGTTTAACCACGGGGACCCAGTACTTC. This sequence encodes CASSLTTGTQYF.

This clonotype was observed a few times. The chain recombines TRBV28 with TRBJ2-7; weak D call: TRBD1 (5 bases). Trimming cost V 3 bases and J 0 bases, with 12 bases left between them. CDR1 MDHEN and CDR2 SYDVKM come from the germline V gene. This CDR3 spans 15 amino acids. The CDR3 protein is CASSLLDSSSYEQYF. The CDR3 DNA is TGTGCCAGCAGTTTGTTAGACAGTAGCTCCTACGAGCAGTACTTC.

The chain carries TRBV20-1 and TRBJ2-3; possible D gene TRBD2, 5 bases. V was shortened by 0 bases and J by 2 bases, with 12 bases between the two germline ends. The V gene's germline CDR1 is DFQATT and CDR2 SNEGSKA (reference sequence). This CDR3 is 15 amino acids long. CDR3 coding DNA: TGCAGTGCTAGAGATCTAGCCTTTTCCACAGATACGCAGTATTTT. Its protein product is CSARDLAFSTDTQYF.

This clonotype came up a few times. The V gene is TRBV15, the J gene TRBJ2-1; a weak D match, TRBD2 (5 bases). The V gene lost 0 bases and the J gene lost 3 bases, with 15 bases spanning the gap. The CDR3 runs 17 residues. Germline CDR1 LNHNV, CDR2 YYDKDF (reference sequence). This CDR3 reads CATSRDVSRAYYNEQFF. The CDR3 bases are TGTGCCACCAGCAGAGACGTCTCGCGGGCGTACTACAATGAGCAGTTCTTC.

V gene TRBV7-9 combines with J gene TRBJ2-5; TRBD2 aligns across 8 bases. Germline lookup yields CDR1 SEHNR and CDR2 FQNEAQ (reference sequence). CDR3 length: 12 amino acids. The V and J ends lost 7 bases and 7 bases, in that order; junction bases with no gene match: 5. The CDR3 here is CASKAGGGTQYF. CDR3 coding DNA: TGTGCCAGCAAAGCCGGGGGGGGGACCCAGTACTTC.

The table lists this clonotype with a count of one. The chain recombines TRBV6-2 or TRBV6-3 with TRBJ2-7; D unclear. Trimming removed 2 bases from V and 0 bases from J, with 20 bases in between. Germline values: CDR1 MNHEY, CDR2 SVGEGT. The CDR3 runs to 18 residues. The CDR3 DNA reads TGTGCCAGCAGTTACCCGAGACTCGGTGGCATTAGCTCCTACGAGCAGTACTTC. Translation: CASSYPRLGGISSYEQYF.

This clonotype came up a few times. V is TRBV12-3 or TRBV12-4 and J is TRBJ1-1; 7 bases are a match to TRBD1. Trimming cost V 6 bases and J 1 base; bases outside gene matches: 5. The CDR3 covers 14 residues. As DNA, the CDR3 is TGTGCCAGCAGGGTGGGACAGTCGAACACTGAAGCTTTCTTT. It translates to CASRVGQSNTEAFF.

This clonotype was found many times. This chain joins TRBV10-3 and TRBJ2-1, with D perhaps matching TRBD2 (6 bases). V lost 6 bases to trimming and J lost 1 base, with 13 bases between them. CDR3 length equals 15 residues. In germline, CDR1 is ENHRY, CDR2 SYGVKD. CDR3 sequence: CAIRGGIGSYNEQFF. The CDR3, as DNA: TGTGCCATCAGGGGAGGTATCGGTTCCTACAATGAGCAGTTCTTC.

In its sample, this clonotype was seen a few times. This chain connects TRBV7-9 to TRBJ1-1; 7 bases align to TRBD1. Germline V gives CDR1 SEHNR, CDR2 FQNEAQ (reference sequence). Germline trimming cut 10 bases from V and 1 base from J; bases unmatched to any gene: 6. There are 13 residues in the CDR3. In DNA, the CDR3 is TGTGCCACCGACCGGGACAGGAACACTGAAGCTTTCTTT. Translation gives CATDRDRNTEAFF.

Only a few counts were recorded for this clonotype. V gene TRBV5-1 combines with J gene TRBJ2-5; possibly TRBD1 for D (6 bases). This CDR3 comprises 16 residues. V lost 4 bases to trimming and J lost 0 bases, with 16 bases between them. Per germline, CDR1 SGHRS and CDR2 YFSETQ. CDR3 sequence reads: CASSKRDILYQETQYF. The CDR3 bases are TGCGCCAGCAGCAAGAGGGACATTTTGTACCAAGAGACCCAGTACTTC.

CDR3 nucleotide sequence: TGCAGTGCTAGAGATGGGACAGTACCAAAAAACATTCAGTACTTC. Translating it yields CSARDGTVPKNIQYF. This rearrangement joins TRBV20-1 to TRBJ2-4, with TRBD1 identical over 7 bases. Germline CDR1 DFQATT, CDR2 SNEGSKA (reference sequence). This CDR3 region has 15 residues. V lost 0 bases, J lost 4 bases, and 6 bases stayed unmatched.

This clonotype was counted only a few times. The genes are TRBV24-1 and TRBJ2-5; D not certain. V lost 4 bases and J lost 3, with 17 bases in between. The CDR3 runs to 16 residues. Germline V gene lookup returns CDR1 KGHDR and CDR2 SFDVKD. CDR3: CATSDPKSAFEETQYF. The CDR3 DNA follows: TGTGCCACCAGTGACCCCAAGTCGGCATTTGAAGAGACCCAGTACTTC.

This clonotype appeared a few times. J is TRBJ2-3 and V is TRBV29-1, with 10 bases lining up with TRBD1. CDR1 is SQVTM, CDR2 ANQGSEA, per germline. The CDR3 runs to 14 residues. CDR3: CSGTGVSQGDTQYF. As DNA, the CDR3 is TGCAGTGGGACAGGGGTCTCCCAGGGAGATACGCAGTATTTT.

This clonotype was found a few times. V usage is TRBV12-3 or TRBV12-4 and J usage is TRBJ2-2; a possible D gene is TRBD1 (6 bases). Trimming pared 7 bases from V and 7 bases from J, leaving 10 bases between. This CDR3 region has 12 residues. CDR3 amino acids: CASTRGGGELFF. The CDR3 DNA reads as TGTGCCAGCACCAGGGGCGGCGGGGAGCTGTTTTTT.

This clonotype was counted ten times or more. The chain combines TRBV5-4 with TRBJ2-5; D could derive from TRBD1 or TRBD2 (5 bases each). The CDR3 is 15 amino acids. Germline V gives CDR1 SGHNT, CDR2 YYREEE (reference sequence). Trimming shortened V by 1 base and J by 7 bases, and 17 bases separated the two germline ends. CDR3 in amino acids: CASSLSGPQGGTQYF. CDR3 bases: TGTGCCAGCAGCTTGTCGGGACCTCAAGGTGGGACCCAGTACTTC.

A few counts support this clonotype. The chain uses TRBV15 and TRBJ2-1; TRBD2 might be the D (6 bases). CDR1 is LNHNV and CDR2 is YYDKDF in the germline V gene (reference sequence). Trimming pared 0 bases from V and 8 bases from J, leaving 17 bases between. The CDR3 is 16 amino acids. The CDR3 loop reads CATSRDTGGVGDEQFF. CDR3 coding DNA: TGTGCCACCAGCAGAGATACCGGCGGGGTCGGGGATGAGCAGTTCTTC. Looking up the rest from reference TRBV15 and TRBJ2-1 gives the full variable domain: DAMVIQNPRYQVTQFGKPVTLSCSQTLNHNVMYWYQQKSSQAPKLLFHYYDKDFNNEADTPDNFQSRRPNTSFCFLDIRSPGLGDTAMYLCATSRDTGGVGDEQFFGPGTRLTVL.